There are a few counts of the clone carrying this T cell receptor beta chain. The data derive from a study of T-cell memory formation after mild COVID-19. In TCRdb, the 5' RACE reads were re-called with MiXCR into one record per CDR3 protein. The data show fewer than 350,000 distinct CDR3 sequences, with roughly 18% seen just once and under 30% held by the top ten. The CDR3 consists of 12 residues. The sample taken for sequencing was PBMCs or a T cell subset sorted from them (not recorded which). V usage is TRBV21-1 and J usage is TRBJ2-5. TRBV21-1 represents a pseudogene. This TCR came from a man between 18 and 35 years old who had mild COVID-19 (a few samples of this study predate the infection). Cell type and time point are not known. The CDR3 bases are TGTGCCGGTCTTGGGAAGAAAGAGACCCAGTACTTC. Its translation: CAGLGKKETQYF.